The TCR beta chain described here comes from a study of blood T cell repertoires in COVID-19. Across the study: Samples taken during acute and convalescent COVID-19 were collected in the United States, Italy and Spain. Sample material is recorded as cDNA or gDNA derived from T cells, B-cell-depleted T cells, or PBMCs.

Original processing methods: Reference gene primer amplification gave estimated nucleated cell counts. Only in-frame clones appear in the TCRdb table, and some are missing; sequencing was by immunoSEQ multiplex PCR. The V and J calls and clone size were taken over from that table, and D and trimming were inferred from the DNA. Among more than 200,000 clones, 85% to 90% were seen once, and the ten largest hold 4.4%. The receptor was isolated from a man aged 45-65 years with acute or convalescent COVID-19. Sequenced sample: peripheral blood.

CDR3 DNA sequence: TGTGCCAGCAGGGCCCCAGGGTCGGGCGGCTACACCTTC. It is translated as CASRAPGSGGYTF. The chain links TRBV6-5 to TRBJ1-2; D may be TRBD1 (5 bases). This CDR3 contains 13 residues. The V and J ends lost 6 bases and 8 bases respectively, with 16 bases between them. CDR1 is MNHEY, CDR2 SVGAGI, per germline.